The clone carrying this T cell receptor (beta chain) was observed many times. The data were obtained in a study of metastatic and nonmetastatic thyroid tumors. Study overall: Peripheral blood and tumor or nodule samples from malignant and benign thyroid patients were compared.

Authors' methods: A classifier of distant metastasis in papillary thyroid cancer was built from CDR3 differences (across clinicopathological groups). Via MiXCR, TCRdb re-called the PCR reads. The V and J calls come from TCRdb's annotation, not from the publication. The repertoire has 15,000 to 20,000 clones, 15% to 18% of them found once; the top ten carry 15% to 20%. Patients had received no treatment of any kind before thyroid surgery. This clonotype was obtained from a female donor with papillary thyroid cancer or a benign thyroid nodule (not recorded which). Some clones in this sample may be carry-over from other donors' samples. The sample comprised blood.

Here the CDR3 reads CAWIPGKGNYEQYF. The CDR3 coding sequence is TGTGCCTGGATCCCGGGGAAGGGGAACTACGAGCAGTACTTC. This chain joins TRBV30 and TRBJ2-7; tentatively, D is TRBD1 or TRBD2 (5 bases each). Germline V lookup: CDR1 GTSNPN, CDR2 SVGIG (reference sequence). The CDR3 length is 14 residues. Trimming removed 4 bases at V and 3 bases at J, with 16 bases between.